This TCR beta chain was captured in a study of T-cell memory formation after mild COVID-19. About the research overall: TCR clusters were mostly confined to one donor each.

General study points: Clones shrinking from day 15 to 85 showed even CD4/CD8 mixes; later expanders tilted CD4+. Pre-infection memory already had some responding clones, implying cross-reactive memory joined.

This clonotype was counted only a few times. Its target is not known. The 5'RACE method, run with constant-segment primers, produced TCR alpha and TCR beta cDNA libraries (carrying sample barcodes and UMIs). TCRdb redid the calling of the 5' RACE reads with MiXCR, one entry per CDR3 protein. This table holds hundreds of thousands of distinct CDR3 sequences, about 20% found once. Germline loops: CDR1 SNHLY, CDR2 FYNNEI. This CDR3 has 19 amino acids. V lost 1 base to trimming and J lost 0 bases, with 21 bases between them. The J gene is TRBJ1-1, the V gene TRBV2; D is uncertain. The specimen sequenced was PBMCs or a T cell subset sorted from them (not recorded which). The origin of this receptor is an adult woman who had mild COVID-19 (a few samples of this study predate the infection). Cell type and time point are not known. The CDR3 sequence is CASSEVGGGLLGMNTEAFF. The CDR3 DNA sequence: TGTGCCAGCAGTGAAGTTGGCGGCGGACTCCTTGGAATGAACACTGAAGCTTTCTTT.